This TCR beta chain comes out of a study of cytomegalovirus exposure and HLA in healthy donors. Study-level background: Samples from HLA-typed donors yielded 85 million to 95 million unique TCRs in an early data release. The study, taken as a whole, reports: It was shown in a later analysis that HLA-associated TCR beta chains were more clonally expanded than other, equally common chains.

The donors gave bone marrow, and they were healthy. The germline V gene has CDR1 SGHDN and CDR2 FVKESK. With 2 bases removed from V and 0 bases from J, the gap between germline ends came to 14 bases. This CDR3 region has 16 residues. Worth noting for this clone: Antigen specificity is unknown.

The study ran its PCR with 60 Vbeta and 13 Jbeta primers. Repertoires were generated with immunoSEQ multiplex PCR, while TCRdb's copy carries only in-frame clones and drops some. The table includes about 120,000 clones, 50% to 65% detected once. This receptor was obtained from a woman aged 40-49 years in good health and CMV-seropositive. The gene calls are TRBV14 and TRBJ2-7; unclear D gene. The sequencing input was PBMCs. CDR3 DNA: TGTGCCAGCAGCCAATTTGGGCGCCGAAGCTCCTACGAGCAGTACTTC. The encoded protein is CASSQFGRRSSYEQYF.